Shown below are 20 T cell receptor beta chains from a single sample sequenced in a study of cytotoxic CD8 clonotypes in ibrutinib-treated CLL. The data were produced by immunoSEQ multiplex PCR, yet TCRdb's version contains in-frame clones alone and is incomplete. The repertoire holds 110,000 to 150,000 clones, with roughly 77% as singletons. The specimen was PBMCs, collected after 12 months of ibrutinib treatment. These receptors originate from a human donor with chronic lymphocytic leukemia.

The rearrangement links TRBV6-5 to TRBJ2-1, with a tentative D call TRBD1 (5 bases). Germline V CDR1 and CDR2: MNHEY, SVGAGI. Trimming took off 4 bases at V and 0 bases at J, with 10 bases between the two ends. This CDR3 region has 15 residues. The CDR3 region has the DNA TGTGCCAGCAGTTTTTACAGGAGCTCCTACAATGAGCAGTTCTTC. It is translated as CASSFYRSSYNEQFF.

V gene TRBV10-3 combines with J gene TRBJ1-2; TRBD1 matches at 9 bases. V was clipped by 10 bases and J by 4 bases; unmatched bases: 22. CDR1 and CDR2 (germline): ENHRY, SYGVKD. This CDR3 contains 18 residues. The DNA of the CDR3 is TGTGCCAATGTGACCGCCAGTATGACAGGGGGGAGGCTCTATGGCTACACCTTC. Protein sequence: CANVTASMTGGRLYGYTF.

The CDR3 is CASSQDIREGVYEQYF. In nucleotides, the CDR3 is TGCGCCAGCAGCCAAGATATACGGGAGGGAGTCTACGAGCAGTACTTC. V usage is TRBV4-1 and J usage is TRBJ2-7; 8 bases map to TRBD2. Trimming at V came to 0 bases and at J to 3 bases, leaving 7 bases not matched to a gene. Germline CDR1 MGHRA, CDR2 YSYEKL. The CDR3 is 16 amino acids.

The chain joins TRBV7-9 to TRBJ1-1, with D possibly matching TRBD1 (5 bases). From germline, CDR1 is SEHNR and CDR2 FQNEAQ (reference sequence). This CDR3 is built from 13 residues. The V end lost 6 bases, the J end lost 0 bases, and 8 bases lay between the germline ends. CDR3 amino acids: CASRRQLNTEAFF. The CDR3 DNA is TGTGCCAGCAGGCGACAGTTGAACACTGAAGCTTTCTTT. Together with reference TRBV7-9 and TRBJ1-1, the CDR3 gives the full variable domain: DTGVSQNPRHKITKRGQNVTFRCDPISEHNRLYWYRQTLGQGPEFLTYFQNEAQLEKSRLLSDRFSAERPKGSFSTLEIQRTEQGDSAMYLCASRRQLNTEAFFGQGTRLTVV.

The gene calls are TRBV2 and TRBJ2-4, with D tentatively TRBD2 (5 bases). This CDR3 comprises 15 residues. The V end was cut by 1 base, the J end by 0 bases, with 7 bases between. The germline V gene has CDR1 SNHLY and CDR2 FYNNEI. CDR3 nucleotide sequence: TGTGCCAGCAGTGAAGTAGCGCAAGCCAAAAACATTCAGTACTTC. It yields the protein CASSEVAQAKNIQYF.

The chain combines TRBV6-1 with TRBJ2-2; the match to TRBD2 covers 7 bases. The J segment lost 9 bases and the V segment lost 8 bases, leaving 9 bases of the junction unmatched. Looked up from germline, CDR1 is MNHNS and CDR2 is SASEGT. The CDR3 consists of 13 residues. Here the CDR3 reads CASGAGVVWELFF. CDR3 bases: TGTGCCAGCGGCGCGGGAGTTGTCTGGGAGCTGTTTTTT.

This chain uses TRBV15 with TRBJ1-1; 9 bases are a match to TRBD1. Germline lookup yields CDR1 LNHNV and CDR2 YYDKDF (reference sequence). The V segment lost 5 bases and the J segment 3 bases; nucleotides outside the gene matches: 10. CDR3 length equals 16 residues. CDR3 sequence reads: CATSRGTGLIDTEAFF. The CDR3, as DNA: TGTGCCACCAGCCGGGGGACAGGGTTAATTGACACTGAAGCTTTCTTT.

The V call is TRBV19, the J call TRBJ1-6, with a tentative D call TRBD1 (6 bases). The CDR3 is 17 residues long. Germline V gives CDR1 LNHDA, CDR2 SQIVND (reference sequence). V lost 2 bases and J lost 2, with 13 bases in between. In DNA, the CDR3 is TGTGCCAGTAGTATACGCGGAGGGGGGCCCTATAATTCACCCCTCCACTTT. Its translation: CASSIRGGGPYNSPLHF. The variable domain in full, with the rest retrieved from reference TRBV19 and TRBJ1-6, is DGGITQSPKYLFRKEGQNVTLSCEQNLNHDAMYWYRQDPGQGLRLIYYSQIVNDFQKGDIAEGYSVSREKKESFPLTVTSAQKNPTAFYLCASSIRGGGPYNSPLHFGNGTRLTVT.

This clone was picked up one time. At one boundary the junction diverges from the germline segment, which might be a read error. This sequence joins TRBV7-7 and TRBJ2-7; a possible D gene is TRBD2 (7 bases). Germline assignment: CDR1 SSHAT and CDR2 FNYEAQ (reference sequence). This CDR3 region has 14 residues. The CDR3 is CASSLGGGRSEQYF. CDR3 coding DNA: TGTGCTAGCAGCCTAGGGGGGGGTAGGAGCGAGCAGTACTTC. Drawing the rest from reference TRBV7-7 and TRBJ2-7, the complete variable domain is GAGVSQSPRYKVTKRGQDVTLRCDPISSHATLYWYQQALGQGPEFLTYFNYEAQPDKSGLPSDRFSAERPEGSISTLTIQRTEQRDSAMYRCASSLGGGRSEQYFGPGTRLTVT.

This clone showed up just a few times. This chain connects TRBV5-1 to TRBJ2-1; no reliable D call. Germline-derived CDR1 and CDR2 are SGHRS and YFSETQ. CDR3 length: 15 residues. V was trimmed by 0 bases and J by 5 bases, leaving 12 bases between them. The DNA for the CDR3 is TGCGCCAGCAGCTTGGTCGGGCCGCGAGACAATGAGCAGTTCTTC. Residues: CASSLVGPRDNEQFF.

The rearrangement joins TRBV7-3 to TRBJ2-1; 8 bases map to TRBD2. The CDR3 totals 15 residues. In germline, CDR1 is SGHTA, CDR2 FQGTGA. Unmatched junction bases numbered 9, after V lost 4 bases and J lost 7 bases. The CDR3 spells CASSSSGSLGNEQFF. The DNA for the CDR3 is TGTGCCAGCAGCTCGAGCGGGAGTTTAGGAAATGAGCAGTTCTTC.

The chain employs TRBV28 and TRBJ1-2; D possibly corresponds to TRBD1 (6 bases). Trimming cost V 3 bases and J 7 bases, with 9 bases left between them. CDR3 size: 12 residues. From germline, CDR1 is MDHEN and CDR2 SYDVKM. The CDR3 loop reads CASSFTGAGYTF. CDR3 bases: TGTGCCAGCAGTTTCACGGGGGCTGGCTACACCTTC.

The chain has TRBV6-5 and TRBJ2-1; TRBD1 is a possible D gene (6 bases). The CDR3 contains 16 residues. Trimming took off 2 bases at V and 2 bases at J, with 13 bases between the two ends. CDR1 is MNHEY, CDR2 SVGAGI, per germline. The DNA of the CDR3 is TGTGCCAGCAGTTACACCCGGGACACGACCTACAATGAGCAGTTCTTC. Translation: CASSYTRDTTYNEQFF.

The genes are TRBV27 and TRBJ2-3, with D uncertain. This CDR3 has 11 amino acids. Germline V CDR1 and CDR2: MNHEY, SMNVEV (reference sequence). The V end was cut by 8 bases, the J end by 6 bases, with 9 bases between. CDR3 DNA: TGTGCCAGCGGACGGTTGGATACGCAGTATTTT. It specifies CASGRLDTQYF.

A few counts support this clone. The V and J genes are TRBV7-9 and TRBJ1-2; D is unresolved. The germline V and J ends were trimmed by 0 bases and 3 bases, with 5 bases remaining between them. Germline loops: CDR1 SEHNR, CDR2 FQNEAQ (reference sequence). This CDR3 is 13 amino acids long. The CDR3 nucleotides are TGTGCCAGCAGCTTAGCTTCATACTATGGCTACACCTTC. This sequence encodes CASSLASYYGYTF.

The CDR3 sequence: CASSPRETQYF. The CDR3 coding sequence is TGTGCCAGCAGCCCTCGTGAGACCCAGTACTTC. The V call is TRBV7-6, the J call TRBJ2-5, with D uncertain. The germline V gene encodes CDR1 SGHVS and CDR2 FNYEAQ. This CDR3 is 11 amino acids long. Trimming pared 5 bases from V and 5 bases from J, leaving 6 bases between.

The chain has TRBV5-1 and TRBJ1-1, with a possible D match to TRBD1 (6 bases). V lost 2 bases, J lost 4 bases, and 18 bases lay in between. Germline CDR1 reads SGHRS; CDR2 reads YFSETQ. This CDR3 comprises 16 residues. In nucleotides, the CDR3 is TGCGCCAGCAGCTTTTTGGGGGGCGCTTTTGGCACTGAAGCTTTCTTT. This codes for CASSFLGGAFGTEAFF. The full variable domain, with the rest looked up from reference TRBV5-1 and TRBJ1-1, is KAGVTQTPRYLIKTRGQQVTLSCSPISGHRSVSWYQQTPGQGLQFLFEYFSETQRNKGNFPGRFSGRQFSNSRSEMNVSTLELGDSALYLCASSFLGGAFGTEAFFGQGTRLTVV.

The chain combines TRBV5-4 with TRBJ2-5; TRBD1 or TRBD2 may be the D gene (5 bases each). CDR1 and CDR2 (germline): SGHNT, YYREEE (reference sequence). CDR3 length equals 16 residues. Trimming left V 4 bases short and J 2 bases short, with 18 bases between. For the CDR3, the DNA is TGTGCCAGCAGCCAGGCTGCCGGGACCCAACAAGAGACCCAGTACTTC. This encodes CASSQAAGTQQETQYF.

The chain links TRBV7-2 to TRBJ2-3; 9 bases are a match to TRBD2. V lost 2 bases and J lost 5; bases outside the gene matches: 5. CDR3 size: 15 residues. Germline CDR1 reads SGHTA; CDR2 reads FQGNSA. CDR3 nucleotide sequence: TGTGCCAGCAGCTTAAGTAGCGGGAGACAAGATACGCAGTATTTT. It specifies CASSLSSGRQDTQYF.

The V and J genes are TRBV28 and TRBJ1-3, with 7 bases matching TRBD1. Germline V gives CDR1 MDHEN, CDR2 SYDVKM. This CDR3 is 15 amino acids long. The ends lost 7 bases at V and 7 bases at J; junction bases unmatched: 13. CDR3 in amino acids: CASKMLGSGGNTIYF. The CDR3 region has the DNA TGTGCCAGCAAGATGTTAGGGTCAGGGGGGAACACCATATATTTT. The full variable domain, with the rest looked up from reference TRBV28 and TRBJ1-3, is DVKVTQSSRYLVKRTGEKVFLECVQDMDHENMFWYRQDPGLGLRLIYFSYDVKMKEKGDIPEGYSVSREKKERFSLILESASTNQTSMYLCASKMLGSGGNTIYFGEGSWLTVV.